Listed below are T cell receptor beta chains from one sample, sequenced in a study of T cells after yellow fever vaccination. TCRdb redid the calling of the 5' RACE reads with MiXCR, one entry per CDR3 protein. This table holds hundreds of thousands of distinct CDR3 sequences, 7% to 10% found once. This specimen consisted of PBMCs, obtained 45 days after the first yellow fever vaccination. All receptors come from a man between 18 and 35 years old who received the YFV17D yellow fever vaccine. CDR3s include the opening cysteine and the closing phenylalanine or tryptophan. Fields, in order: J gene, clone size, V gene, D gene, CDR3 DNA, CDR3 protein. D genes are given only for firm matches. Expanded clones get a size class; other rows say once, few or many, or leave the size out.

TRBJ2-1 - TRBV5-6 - TGTGCCAGCAGCGACAGTACAAGACAGGTAAACAATGAGCAGTTCTTC CASSDSTRQVNNEQFF
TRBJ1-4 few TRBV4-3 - TGCGCCAGCAGCCAAGACCCACAGGGTCGGGCTGAAAAACTGTTTTTT CASSQDPQGRAEKLFF
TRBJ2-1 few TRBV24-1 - TGTGCCACCAGTGACCCTAGACCGGGAAATCGTTACAATGAGCAGTTCTTC CATSDPRPGNRYNEQFF
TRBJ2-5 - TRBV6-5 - TGTGCCAGCAGTTACCCGCACTCGTACCAAGAGACCCAGTACTTC CASSYPHSYQETQYF
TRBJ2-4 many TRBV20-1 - TGCAGTGCTCATACAGGGGCGGGAGAGATTCAGTACTTC CSAHTGAGEIQYF
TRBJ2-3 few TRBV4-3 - TGCGCCAGCAGCCAAGATCCGAAAGGGGGGGCAGATACGCAGTATTTT CASSQDPKGGADTQYF
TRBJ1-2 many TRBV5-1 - TGCGCCAGCAGCTTGTACATTAAGGGCTATGGCTACACCTTC CASSLYIKGYGYTF
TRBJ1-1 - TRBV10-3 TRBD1 TGTGCCATCAGTGAAGGAGGGGGCAACACTGAAGCTTTCTTT CAISEGGGNTEAFF
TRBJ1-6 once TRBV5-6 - TGTGCCAGCAGCTTGCCGGAGTATTCACCCCTCCACTTT CASSLPEYSPLHF
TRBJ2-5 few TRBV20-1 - TGCAGTGGACCTAAGGGGGAGACCCAGTACTTC CSGPKGETQYF
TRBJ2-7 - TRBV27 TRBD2 TGTGCCAGCAGTTTATGGGCTAGCGGCTACGAGCAGTACTTC CASSLWASGYEQYF
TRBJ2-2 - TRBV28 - TGTGCCAGCAGTCCCCGGACCGTGTGGGGGGGGGAGCTGTTTTTT CASSPRTVWGGELFF
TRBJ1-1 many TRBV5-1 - TGCGCCAGCAGCGGAACACAGAACACTGAAGCTTTCTTT CASSGTQNTEAFF
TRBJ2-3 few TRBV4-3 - TGCGCCAGCAGCCAAGGAGGGACAAACACAGATACGCAGTATTTT CASSQGGTNTDTQYF
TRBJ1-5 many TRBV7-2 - TGTGCCAGCACCATATATAGCAATCAGCCCCAGCATTTT CASTIYSNQPQHF
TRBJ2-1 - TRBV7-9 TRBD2 TGTGCCGAGACTAGCGGGGGCCTTAGCTCCTACAATGAGCAGTTCTTC CAETSGGLSSYNEQFF